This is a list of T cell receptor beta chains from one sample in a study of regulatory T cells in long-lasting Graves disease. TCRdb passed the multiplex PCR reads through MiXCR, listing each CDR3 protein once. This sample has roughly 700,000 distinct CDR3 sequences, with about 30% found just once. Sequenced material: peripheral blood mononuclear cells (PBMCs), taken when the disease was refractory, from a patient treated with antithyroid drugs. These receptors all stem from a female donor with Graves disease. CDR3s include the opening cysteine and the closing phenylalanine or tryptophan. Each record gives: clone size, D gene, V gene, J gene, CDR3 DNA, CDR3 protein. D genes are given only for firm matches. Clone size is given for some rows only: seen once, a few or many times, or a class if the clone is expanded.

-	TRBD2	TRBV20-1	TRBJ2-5	TGCAGTGCTAGGGGACGCGGGAGTCTTCGTGAGACCCAGTACTTC	CSARGRGSLRETQYF
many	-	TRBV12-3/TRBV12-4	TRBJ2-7	TGTGCCAGCAGTTTAAGGTCGTCAGGGGAGGACGAGCAGTACTTC	CASSLRSSGEDEQYF
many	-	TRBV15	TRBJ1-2	TGTGCCACCAGCGCAACGCCCGGGTCCTCTCGTGGCTACACCTTC	CATSATPGSSRGYTF
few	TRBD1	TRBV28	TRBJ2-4	TGTGCCAGCAGTTATCTCGGGACAGAAAAAAACATTCAGTACTTC	CASSYLGTEKNIQYF
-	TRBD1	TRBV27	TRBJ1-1	TGTGCCAGCAGTTTATCTGGGGGTTTCATACAGGGGAGCACTGAAGCTTTCTTT	CASSLSGGFIQGSTEAFF
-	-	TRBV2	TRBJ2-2	TGTGCCAGTAAGGTGGGCAGAAACACCGGGGAGCTGTTTTTT	CASKVGRNTGELFF
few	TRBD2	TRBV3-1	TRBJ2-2	TGTGCCAGCAGCCGAGCGGGGGGGGAGCTGTTTTTT	CASSRAGGELFF
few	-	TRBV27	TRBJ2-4	TGTGCCAGCAGCCAGGTAACAGGGAAGTACATTCAGTACTTC	CASSQVTGKYIQYF
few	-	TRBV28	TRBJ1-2	TGTGCCAGCAGGCTAAGGGACCCTGGAAGGAAATATGGCTACACCTTC	CASRLRDPGRKYGYTF
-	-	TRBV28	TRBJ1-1	TGTGCCAGCAGTTCACCCAGGTTTGGGATGACTGAAGCTTTCTTT	CASSSPRFGMTEAFF
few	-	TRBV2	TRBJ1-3	TGTGCCAGCGCCAAGTCTCGGGGCTGGGGAAACACCATATATTTT	CASAKSRGWGNTIYF
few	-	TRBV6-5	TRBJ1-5	TGTGCCAGCAGTTACCCCCAGGGTGGCAATCAGCCCCAGCATTTT	CASSYPQGGNQPQHF
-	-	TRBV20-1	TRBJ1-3	TGCAGTGTCAGACCGGAGCGTGACTCTGGAAACACCATATATTTT	CSVRPERDSGNTIYF
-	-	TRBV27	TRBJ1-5	TGTGCCAGCAGTGCGGCGGCTAGCAATCAGCCCCAGCATTTT	CASSAAASNQPQHF
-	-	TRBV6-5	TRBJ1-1	TGTGCCAGCAGTTACTTCGGAACCGGTGGGAGCACTGAAGCTTTCTTT	CASSYFGTGGSTEAFF
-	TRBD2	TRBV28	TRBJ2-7	TGTGCCAGCATCCCGGGACTAGCGGGAGGGCCCTACGAGCAGTACTTC	CASIPGLAGGPYEQYF
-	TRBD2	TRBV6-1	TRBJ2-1	TGTGCCAGCAGCTCACTAGCGCCCCTTGAGCAGTTCTTC	CASSSLAPLEQFF
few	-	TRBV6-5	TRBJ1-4	TGTGCCAGCAGTTACAGGGGAGGGGTTAATGAAAAACTGTTTTTT	CASSYRGGVNEKLFF
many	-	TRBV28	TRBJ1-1	TGTGCCAGCGGGGCGTTCATGAACACTGAAGCTTTCTTT	CASGAFMNTEAFF
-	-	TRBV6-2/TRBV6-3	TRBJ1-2	TGTGCCAGCAGTTACTCGAATCTGACAGTCGCTAACTATGGCTACACCTTC	CASSYSNLTVANYGYTF
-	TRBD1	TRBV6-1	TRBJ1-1	TGTGCCAGCAGTGAGGGGACAGGCTGGGGCACTGAAGCTTTCTTT	CASSEGTGWGTEAFF
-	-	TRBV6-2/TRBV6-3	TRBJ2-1	TGTGCCAGCAGTGATCTGGCGTACAATGAGCAGTTCTTC	CASSDLAYNEQFF
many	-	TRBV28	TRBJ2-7	TGTGCCAGCAGTTTTGAGGGCGAGCAGTACTTC	CASSFEGEQYF
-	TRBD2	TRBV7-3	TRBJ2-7	TGTGCCAGCAGCTTAGGCACAGCGGGAGGACCTAGTACCTACGAGCAGTACTTC	CASSLGTAGGPSTYEQYF
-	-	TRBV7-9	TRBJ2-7	TGTGCCAGCAGCTTCGCGCAGCGCCAGACCGAGCAGTACTTC	CASSFAQRQTEQYF
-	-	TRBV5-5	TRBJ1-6	TGTGCCAGCAATGATCTCCGCAGCTCCGATAATTCACCCCTCCACTTT	CASNDLRSSDNSPLHF
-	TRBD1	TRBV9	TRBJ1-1	TGTGCCAGCAGCGAGACAGGGGCTACGAGTTGGACTGAAGCTTTCTTT	CASSETGATSWTEAFF
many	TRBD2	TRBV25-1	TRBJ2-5	TGTGCCAGCCTGGCACTAGCGGGAGGGGGCGAGACCCAGTACTTC	CASLALAGGGETQYF
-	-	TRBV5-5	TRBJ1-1	TGTGCCAGCAGCCCCGAGGGCGCTCCTAGGTTGACTGAAGCTTTCTTT	CASSPEGAPRLTEAFF
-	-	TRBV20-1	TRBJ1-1	TGCAGTGCTAGAGATAACAGGATACGAACTGAAGCTTTCTTT	CSARDNRIRTEAFF
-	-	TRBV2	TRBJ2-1	TGTGCCAGCAGGGGAAATGAGCAGTTCTTC	CASRGNEQFF
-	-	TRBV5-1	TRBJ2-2	TGCGCCAGCAGCTTAGTGGAAATGGACACCGGGGAGCTGTTTTTT	CASSLVEMDTGELFF
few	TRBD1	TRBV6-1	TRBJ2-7	TGTGCCAGCACCCACGCCGACAGGGGGATCTACGAGCAGTACTTC	CASTHADRGIYEQYF
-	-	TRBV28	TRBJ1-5	TGTGCCAGCACCCCCCGGGGCAGGGGAGGCAATCAGCCCCAGCATTTT	CASTPRGRGGNQPQHF
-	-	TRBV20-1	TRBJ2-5	TGCAGTGCTCCTCCCAGCAGAGGGGAAGAGACCCAGTACTTC	CSAPPSRGEETQYF
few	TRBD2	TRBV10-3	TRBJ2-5	TGTGCCATCAGCGAGCTAGCGGACAATAAAGAGACCCAGTACTTC	CAISELADNKETQYF
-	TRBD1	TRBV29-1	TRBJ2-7	TGCAGCGTTGAAGCTGACAGGGGGAGCTCCTACGAGCAGTACTTC	CSVEADRGSSYEQYF
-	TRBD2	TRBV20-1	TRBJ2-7	TGCAGTGCCCCACGGGCTAGCGGGACTGCCTACGAGCAGTACTTC	CSAPRASGTAYEQYF
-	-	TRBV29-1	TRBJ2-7	TGCAGCGTTGAAAATGCCTTTGGGCAGGGGAAACGCGAGCAGTACTTC	CSVENAFGQGKREQYF
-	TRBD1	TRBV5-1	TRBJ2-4	TGCGCCAGCAGCTTAGGACAGGATCGGCCCCTCCTAGCCAAAAACATTCAGTACTTC	CASSLGQDRPLLAKNIQYF
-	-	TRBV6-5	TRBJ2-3	TGTGCCAGCAGTTACTCGAGGCAGAATTTTTACACAGATACGCAGTATTTT	CASSYSRQNFYTDTQYF